Presented here are 29 T cell receptor beta chains from one specimen sequenced in a study of T cell responses to AZD1222 COVID-19 vaccine. Assay used: immunoSEQ multiplex PCR; TCRdb lists only in-frame clones, some missing. The sample includes 130,000 or so clones, about 92% of them seen just once. The sample here was peripheral blood, taken on day 0 of MenACWY control vaccination. These TCRs come from an adult in good health.

This rearrangement joins TRBV6-4 to TRBJ1-1, with 8 nucleotides matching TRBD1. The V segment lost 6 bases and the J segment 0 bases; nucleotides outside the gene matches: 3. CDR3 size: 14 residues. The germline V gene encodes CDR1 MRHNA and CDR2 SNTAGT. This CDR3 is CASRRTGLNTEAFF. The CDR3 coding sequence is TGTGCCAGCAGGCGGACAGGGCTGAACACTGAAGCTTTCTTT.

The chain couples TRBV27 to TRBJ1-4, with D uncertain. CDR1 and CDR2 (germline): MNHEY, SMNVEV (reference sequence). Between the trimmed V and J ends, which lost 5 bases and 0 bases, there was a span of 25 bases. The CDR3 runs 20 residues. The CDR3 protein is CASSPTSAGRLSATNEKLFF. In DNA form, the CDR3 reads TGTGCCAGCAGTCCGACCTCGGCGGGCAGACTCTCTGCAACTAATGAAAAACTGTTTTTT. Full variable domain (remainder filled in from reference TRBV27 and TRBJ1-4): EAQVTQNPRYLITVTGKKLTVTCSQNMNHEYMSWYRQDPGLGLRQIYYSMNVEVTDKGDVPEGYKVSRKEKRNFPLILESPSPNQTSLYFCASSPTSAGRLSATNEKLFFGSGTQLSVL.

This chain connects TRBV5-4 to TRBJ1-2; D is uncertain. The germline V and J ends were trimmed by 3 bases and 7 bases, with 22 bases remaining between them. The V gene's germline CDR1 is SGHNT and CDR2 YYREEE (reference sequence). CDR3 length equals 16 residues. The CDR3 bases are TGTGCCAGCAGCTCCGCTGGATTGAACCCATCGAGTGGCTACACCTTC. Translated, it gives CASSSAGLNPSSGYTF.

The rearrangement links TRBV6-2 or TRBV6-3 to TRBJ1-1; no reliable D call. The CDR3 totals 13 residues. Germline V gene sequence: CDR1 MNHEY, CDR2 SVGEGT. Trimming shortened V by 3 bases and J by 1 base, and 6 bases separated the two germline ends. The CDR3 DNA reads as TGTGCCAGCAGTTATTTTAGGAACACTGAAGCTTTCTTT. This gives the protein CASSYFRNTEAFF.

This clone was observed a single time. The chain couples TRBV6-1 to TRBJ1-1, with D maybe TRBD1 (5 bases). The germline V gene encodes CDR1 MNHNS and CDR2 SASEGT. The V and J ends lost 3 bases and 5 bases respectively, with 10 bases between them. CDR3 length: 13 residues. The CDR3 bases are TGTGCCAGCAGTGAGCGAGGGGTTACTGAAGCTTTCTTT. It translates to CASSERGVTEAFF.

This clone was found once. The CDR3: CASSPDHSGVNEQFF. The CDR3 DNA follows: TGTGCCAGCAGTCCGGACCATAGCGGTGTCAATGAGCAGTTCTTC. The J gene is TRBJ2-1, the V gene TRBV6-5, with D perhaps matching TRBD2 (6 bases). Germline V gives CDR1 MNHEY, CDR2 SVGAGI. Trimming shortened V by 5 bases and J by 6 bases, and 17 bases separated the two germline ends. The CDR3 totals 15 residues.

The chain links TRBV28 to TRBJ1-2; the match to TRBD1 covers 7 bases. The trim removed 4 bases at V and 0 bases at J, leaving 5 bases unmatched. The CDR3 is 15 residues long. CDR1 and CDR2 from the germline V gene are MDHEN and SYDVKM. The CDR3 sequence is CASSSTGFSNYGYTF. CDR3 DNA sequence: TGTGCCAGCAGTTCGACAGGGTTCTCTAACTATGGCTACACCTTC.

The chain has TRBV5-4 and TRBJ1-1; D ambiguous. Trimming removed 3 bases at V and 1 base at J, with 13 bases between. From germline, CDR1 is SGHNT and CDR2 YYREEE (reference sequence). The CDR3 loop spans 15 amino acids. CDR3 DNA: TGTGCCAGCAGCTCCCTGGGCCACCCGAACACTGAAGCTTTCTTT. This translates into CASSSLGHPNTEAFF.

This sequence joins TRBV19 and TRBJ2-7, with D possibly matching TRBD1 (6 bases). Trimming removed 4 bases from V and 2 bases from J, with 12 bases in between. This CDR3 region has 14 residues. Germline lookup yields CDR1 LNHDA and CDR2 SQIVND (reference sequence). CDR3 region: CASSTTGLAYEQYF. The CDR3 DNA sequence: TGTGCCAGTAGTACGACAGGTTTGGCCTACGAGCAGTACTTC. The full variable domain, in which reference TRBV19 and TRBJ2-7 provide the parts outside the CDR3, is DGGITQSPKYLFRKEGQNVTLSCEQNLNHDAMYWYRQDPGQGLRLIYYSQIVNDFQKGDIAEGYSVSREKKESFPLTVTSAQKNPTAFYLCASSTTGLAYEQYFGPGTRLTVT.

The rearrangement joins TRBV19 to TRBJ2-2; 8 bases fit TRBD2. V was clipped by 4 bases and J by 1 base; unmatched bases: 5. The CDR3 consists of 16 residues. Germline assignment: CDR1 LNHDA and CDR2 SQIVND (reference sequence). CDR3 DNA sequence: TGTGCCAGTAGTAAGGGTCTAGCGGGGAACACCGGGGAGCTGTTTTTT. Its translation: CASSKGLAGNTGELFF. The full variable domain, rest sourced from reference TRBV19 and TRBJ2-2, is DGGITQSPKYLFRKEGQNVTLSCEQNLNHDAMYWYRQDPGQGLRLIYYSQIVNDFQKGDIAEGYSVSREKKESFPLTVTSAQKNPTAFYLCASSKGLAGNTGELFFGEGSRLTVL.

This chain joins TRBV28 and TRBJ1-4; D remains unclear. CDR1 and CDR2 (germline): MDHEN, SYDVKM. CDR3 size: 16 residues. The V end was cut by 2 bases, the J end by 8 bases, with 18 bases between. CDR3 bases: TGTGCCAGCAGTTTACGCTCTTACGGCAGACGGGAAAAACTGTTTTTT. This codes for CASSLRSYGRREKLFF.

This clone was found once. The gene calls are TRBV7-8 and TRBJ1-1; D is perhaps TRBD1 (5 bases). The CDR3 has 14 residues. The germline CDR1 and CDR2 sequences are SGHVS and FQNEAQ. The V end lost 5 bases, the J end lost 4 bases, and 14 bases lay between the germline ends. This CDR3 reads CASSPSGKGTEAFF. The DNA for the CDR3 is TGTGCCAGCAGCCCGTCAGGGAAAGGCACTGAAGCTTTCTTT.

The table lists this clone with a few counts. This rearrangement joins TRBV7-3 to TRBJ1-1; TRBD1 is a possible D gene (5 bases). Between the trimmed V and J ends, which lost 1 base and 1 base, there was a span of 7 bases. This CDR3 is 14 amino acids long. Looked up from germline, CDR1 is SGHTA and CDR2 is FQGTGA. The CDR3 spells CASSLMGGNTEAFF. In DNA, the CDR3 is TGTGCCAGCAGCTTAATGGGGGGGAACACTGAAGCTTTCTTT.

The V and J genes are TRBV7-2 and TRBJ1-2, with D possibly being TRBD1 (5 bases). The germline gives CDR1 SGHTA, CDR2 FQGNSA. The V end lost 1 base, the J end lost 4 bases, and 13 bases lay between the germline ends. The CDR3 is 15 amino acids. The CDR3 nucleotides are TGTGCCAGCAGCTTAGGTGGGACGGGATTCTATGGCTACACCTTC. It yields the protein CASSLGGTGFYGYTF.

The genes are TRBV14 and TRBJ2-3, with 13 nucleotides matching TRBD2. Looked up from germline, CDR1 is SGHDN and CDR2 is FVKESK. Unmatched junction bases numbered 6, after V lost 0 bases and J lost 6 bases. The CDR3 loop spans 17 amino acids. In nucleotides, the CDR3 is TGTGCCAGCAGCCAAGATACTAGCGGGGGGGGTCGTGATACGCAGTATTTT. Encoded protein: CASSQDTSGGGRDTQYF. Looking up the rest from reference TRBV14 and TRBJ2-3 gives the full variable domain: EAGVTQFPSHSVIEKGQTVTLRCDPISGHDNLYWYRRVMGKEIKFLLHFVKESKQDESGMPNNRFLAERTGGTYSTLKVQPAELEDSGVYFCASSQDTSGGGRDTQYFGPGTRLTVL.

As for this clone: Other DNA sequences in this specimen translate into the identical CDR3. The rearrangement joins TRBV5-1 to TRBJ2-7; D is possibly TRBD2 (5 bases). Trimming pared 2 bases from V and 1 base from J, leaving 10 bases between. The CDR3 runs 14 residues. Per the germline V gene, CDR1 is SGHRS and CDR2 is YFSETQ. DNA of the CDR3: TGCGCCAGCAGCTTAACATCGGGATCCTACGAGCAGTACTTC. Its translation: CASSLTSGSYEQYF.

This clone was observed once. The chain combines TRBV18 with TRBJ1-1; D is possibly TRBD1 (5 bases). The V and J ends lost 3 bases and 6 bases respectively, with 14 bases between them. CDR1 is KGHSH, CDR2 LQKENI, per germline. The CDR3 has 14 residues. Here the CDR3 DNA reads TGTGCCAGCTCACCGGTCCCGACAGACCCTGAAGCTTTCTTT. This encodes CASSPVPTDPEAFF.

The gene calls are TRBV27 and TRBJ2-7; 8 positions agree with TRBD1. The CDR3 is 16 amino acids. The germline gives CDR1 MNHEY, CDR2 SMNVEV (reference sequence). V gave up 2 bases and J gave up 3 bases; unmatched junction bases: 9. The CDR3 nucleotides read TGTGCCAGCAGTTTAGGGCGGACAGGGACGGGCTACGAGCAGTACTTC. As protein: CASSLGRTGTGYEQYF.

The genes are TRBV5-1 and TRBJ1-1; 7 bases align to TRBD1. V shed 0 bases, J shed 6 bases, and the junction held 8 bases outside the gene matches. The CDR3 length is 15 residues. Germline CDR1 is SGHRS and CDR2 is YFSETQ. CDR3 sequence: CASSLGAAQGAEAFF. The CDR3 coding sequence is TGCGCCAGCAGCTTGGGCGCTGCCCAGGGGGCTGAAGCTTTCTTT. Supplemented by reference TRBV5-1 and TRBJ1-1, the full variable domain reads KAGVTQTPRYLIKTRGQQVTLSCSPISGHRSVSWYQQTPGQGLQFLFEYFSETQRNKGNFPGRFSGRQFSNSRSEMNVSTLELGDSALYLCASSLGAAQGAEAFFGQGTRLTVV.

This rearrangement joins TRBV27 to TRBJ1-5, with 8 bases lining up with TRBD1. The trim removed 6 bases at V and 4 bases at J, leaving 5 bases unmatched. CDR3 length: 14 residues. Germline CDR1 reads MNHEY; CDR2 reads SMNVEV (reference sequence). CDR3 amino acids: CASSYRQGNQPQHF. Written as DNA, the CDR3 is TGTGCCAGCAGCTACCGACAGGGGAATCAGCCCCAGCATTTT.

The V call is TRBV28, the J call TRBJ1-2; D is perhaps TRBD1 (6 bases). This CDR3 contains 14 residues. The V gene lost 6 bases and the J gene lost 4 bases, with 15 bases spanning the gap. In germline, CDR1 is MDHEN, CDR2 SYDVKM. CDR3 in DNA: TGTGCCAGCAGCTCAACAGGGTTGGGCTATGGCTACACCTTC. This translates into CASSSTGLGYGYTF.

This clone came up once. The V and J genes are TRBV7-9 and TRBJ2-1, with D tentatively TRBD2 (6 bases). CDR3 length: 16 amino acids. Germline CDR1 and CDR2: SEHNR and FQNEAQ (reference sequence). V lost 1 base, J lost 4 bases, and 14 bases lay in between. CDR3 region: CASSLEGGGDYNEQFF. CDR3 in DNA: TGTGCCAGCAGCTTAGAGGGCGGCGGGGATTACAATGAGCAGTTCTTC. Full variable domain (outside the CDR3, taken from reference TRBV7-9 and TRBJ2-1): DTGVSQNPRHKITKRGQNVTFRCDPISEHNRLYWYRQTLGQGPEFLTYFQNEAQLEKSRLLSDRFSAERPKGSFSTLEIQRTEQGDSAMYLCASSLEGGGDYNEQFFGPGTRLTVL.

The chain recombines TRBV7-2 with TRBJ2-1; D gene uncertain. The CDR3 is made up of 13 amino acids. Germline CDR1 and CDR2: SGHTA and FQGNSA. With 3 bases removed from V and 4 bases from J, the gap between germline ends came to 7 bases. DNA of the CDR3: TGTGCCAGCAGCTTTACAGAATACAATGAGCAGTTCTTC. Its translation: CASSFTEYNEQFF.

The chain links TRBV12-3 or TRBV12-4 to TRBJ1-2; 9 bases map to TRBD1. Trimming cost V 7 bases and J 6 bases; bases outside gene matches: 6. CDR3 size: 13 residues. CDR3 residues: CASTPTGGDGYTF. The CDR3 region has the DNA TGTGCCAGCACCCCAACAGGGGGCGATGGCTACACCTTC.

The chain couples TRBV6-5 to TRBJ1-3; D remains ambiguous. Trimming took 8 bases from V and 0 from J, leaving 11 bases between them. The CDR3 is 14 amino acids. Germline V lookup: CDR1 MNHEY, CDR2 SVGAGI. The CDR3 loop reads CASGSYSSGNTIYF. The CDR3 region has the DNA TGTGCCAGCGGGTCCTACAGCTCTGGAAACACCATATATTTT.

This chain uses TRBV5-5 with TRBJ1-2, with TRBD1 identical over 7 bases. The CDR3 has 15 amino acids. CDR1 and CDR2 (germline): SGHKS, YYEKEE (reference sequence). V shed 0 bases and J 6 bases; nucleotides not matched to a gene: 8. CDR3 protein: CASSLGEGQSHGYTF. CDR3 coding DNA: TGTGCCAGCAGCTTGGGTGAGGGACAGTCACATGGCTACACCTTC. Full variable domain (rest looked up from reference TRBV5-5 and TRBJ1-2): DAGVTQSPTHLIKTRGQQVTLRCSPISGHKSVSWYQQVLGQGPQFIFQYYEKEERGRGNFPDRFSARQFPNYSSELNVNALLLGDSALYLCASSLGEGQSHGYTFGSGTRLTVV.

The chain joins TRBV4-1 to TRBJ2-3; the match to TRBD2 covers 7 bases. V was pared by 0 bases and J by 0 bases, with 6 bases of the junction left unmatched. Per the germline V gene, CDR1 is MGHRA and CDR2 is YSYEKL. This CDR3 is built from 17 residues. The CDR3 sequence: CASSQDRGGVSTDTQYF. DNA for the CDR3: TGCGCCAGCAGCCAAGATAGGGGAGGGGTTAGCACAGATACGCAGTATTTT.

This clone was detected once. The rearrangement links TRBV27 to TRBJ1-4; the match to TRBD1 covers 10 bases. CDR1 is MNHEY and CDR2 is SMNVEV in the germline V gene (reference sequence). V lost 5 bases and J lost 8; bases outside the gene matches: 8. This CDR3 has 15 residues. The CDR3: CASSIRQGAGEKLFF. The CDR3 DNA is TGTGCCAGCAGTATCAGACAGGGGGCGGGGGAAAAACTGTTTTTT.

This clone was recorded only once. The chain employs TRBV5-1 and TRBJ2-7; D might be TRBD1 (6 bases). The CDR3 contains 17 residues. With 5 bases removed from V and 6 bases from J, the gap between germline ends came to 27 bases. Germline V gene sequence: CDR1 SGHRS, CDR2 YFSETQ. The CDR3 region has the DNA TGCGCCAGCAGTCCTATTTTAGGGGGAGTCCATCCGGGCGAGCAGTACTTC. This gives the protein CASSPILGGVHPGEQYF.